This T cell receptor beta chain was captured in a study of early stage breast cancer tumors. The study, taken as a whole, reports: Blood repertoires resembled normal breast more than tumor. Compared with adjacent normal breast, tumors showed roughly 2.5-fold denser, more clonal T cells. Enriched TCRB sequences shared across patients were mostly commonly generated sequences.

This clone turned up a few times. The target antigen is unknown. CDR1 is MNHEY, CDR2 SMNVEV, per germline (reference sequence). V was clipped by 5 bases and J by 4 bases, with 15 bases between them. The CDR3 spans 14 residues. The data were produced by immunoSEQ multiplex PCR, yet TCRdb's version contains in-frame clones alone and is incomplete. Counted here are approximately 75,000 clones, around 80% occurring once; the ten biggest clones make up roughly 4.7%. Sequenced material: blood. The receptor was isolated from a person aged 35 to 50 with breast cancer. The gene calls are TRBV27 and TRBJ2-7; TRBD2 might be the D (6 bases). DNA of the CDR3: TGTGCCAGCAGTCGCCGGGCAGGGAGGTACGAGCAGTACTTC. It yields the protein CASSRRAGRYEQYF.